This T cell receptor beta chain was identified in a study of radiation and T cells in renal cell carcinoma. Germline V gene data show CDR1 as SEHNR and CDR2 as FQNEAQ (reference sequence). The CDR3 length is 15 residues. With 3 bases removed from V and 5 bases from J, the gap between germline ends came to 13 bases. Time point of the sample: blood 2 weeks post-SBRT. Treatment here: 15 Gy SBRT to primary tumor, nephrectomy 4 weeks later. Assay: immunoSEQ multiplex PCR; the TCRdb copy retains only in-frame clones and omits some. The sample lists some 70,000 clones, 82% occurring once. The origin of this receptor is a man in his 60s with renal cell carcinoma. This sample comprised blood, obtained from a patient whose treatment included radiotherapy and nephrectomy. The J gene is TRBJ1-4, the V gene TRBV7-9, with D tentatively TRBD1 (6 bases). Here the CDR3 reads CASSFTYRANEKLFF. Written as DNA, the CDR3 is TGTGCCAGCAGCTTTACTTACAGGGCGAATGAAAAACTGTTTTTT.